The 18 T cell receptor beta chains in this list originate from one sample, sequenced in a study of blood T cell repertoires in COVID-19. Sequenced by immunoSEQ multiplex PCR; TCRdb stores in-frame clones only, minus some. The data show approximately 300,000 clones, roughly 90% seen once. Specimen: peripheral blood. These receptors were taken from a man aged 18 to 29 who had recovered from COVID-19.

The chain links TRBV7-9 to TRBJ1-1, with 10 bases that match TRBD1. This CDR3 region has 15 residues. Germline-derived CDR1 and CDR2 are SEHNR and FQNEAQ (reference sequence). The trim removed 5 bases at V and 4 bases at J, leaving 7 bases unmatched. This CDR3 reads CASSTGTGVVTEAFF. CDR3 DNA: TGTGCCAGCAGCACTGGGACAGGGGTAGTCACTGAAGCTTTCTTT.

Note on this clone: The junction differs from germline at one of its ends, possibly a read error. The V and J genes are TRBV7-9 and TRBJ2-2, with TRBD2 matching 13 bases. Looked up from germline, CDR1 is SEHNR and CDR2 is FQNEAQ (reference sequence). There are 18 residues in the CDR3. The CDR3 DNA follows: TGTGCCAACAGCTATACCTCGGGACTAGCGGGATTCACCGGGGAGCTGTTTTTT. It encodes CANSYTSGLAGFTGELFF.

The J gene is TRBJ2-1, the V gene TRBV4-3, with a weak D call TRBD2 (5 bases). Germline assignment: CDR1 LGHNA and CDR2 YSLEER. V lost 3 bases and J lost 0, with 9 bases in between. The CDR3 contains 15 residues. This chain's CDR3 is CASSQNGDSYNEQFF. The CDR3 coding sequence is TGCGCCAGCAGCCAGAACGGGGACTCCTACAATGAGCAGTTCTTC.

The V gene is TRBV6-1, the J gene TRBJ2-5, with 14 bases identical to TRBD2. This CDR3 contains 17 residues. Germline assignment: CDR1 MNHNS and CDR2 SASEGT. Unmatched junction bases numbered 9, after V lost 3 bases and J lost 6 bases. Here the CDR3 reads CASSDFGTSGGRKTQYF. The CDR3 DNA follows: TGTGCCAGCAGTGACTTTGGGACTAGCGGGGGTCGAAAGACCCAGTACTTC.

This clone is a singleton in its sample. This chain uses TRBV30 with TRBJ2-7; 11 nucleotides align to TRBD2. CDR3 length equals 13 residues. Germline CDR1 is GTSNPN and CDR2 is SVGIG (reference sequence). The ends lost 5 bases at V and 3 bases at J; junction bases unmatched: 3. CDR3 DNA sequence: TGTGCCTGGTCCGGGACTAGCGGCTACGAGCAGTACTTC. Encoded protein: CAWSGTSGYEQYF.

This chain joins TRBV5-1 and TRBJ2-2; D call uncertain. The CDR3 totals 14 residues. Trimming removed 1 base from V and 4 bases from J, with 8 bases in between. Germline CDR1 and CDR2: SGHRS and YFSETQ. This CDR3 reads CASSLLQITGELFF. CDR3 sequence (DNA): TGCGCCAGCAGCTTGTTACAAATCACCGGGGAGCTGTTTTTT.

The chain is built from TRBV6-2 or TRBV6-3 and TRBJ1-1, with D unresolved. The CDR3 has 15 amino acids. Trimming shortened V by 4 bases and J by 5 bases, and 17 bases separated the two germline ends. The V gene's germline CDR1 is MNHEY and CDR2 SVGEGT. The CDR3 spells CASSFDPPGRTEAFF. The CDR3 DNA reads as TGTGCCAGCAGTTTCGACCCCCCGGGGAGGACTGAAGCTTTCTTT.

The chain combines TRBV6-5 with TRBJ1-1; D gene ambiguous. V lost 0 bases and J 4 bases, leaving 12 bases between the germline ends. The CDR3 is made up of 15 amino acids. Germline V gene lookup returns CDR1 MNHEY and CDR2 SVGAGI. The CDR3 region has the DNA TGTGCCAGCAGTTACTCGAGTTATGGGCGCACTGAAGCTTTCTTT. This translates into CASSYSSYGRTEAFF.

This clone was recorded only once. The genes are TRBV4-3 and TRBJ2-1; perhaps TRBD2 as D (5 bases). Germline CDR1 is LGHNA and CDR2 is YSLEER. The CDR3 contains 15 residues. Trimming pared 0 bases from V and 0 bases from J, leaving 6 bases between. The DNA for the CDR3 is TGCGCCAGCAGCCAAGATCTAGCCTCCTACAATGAGCAGTTCTTC. It translates to CASSQDLASYNEQFF.

This clone came up once. The V call is TRBV18, the J call TRBJ2-5, with 10 bases that match TRBD1. This CDR3 is 16 amino acids long. Unmatched junction bases numbered 9, after V lost 5 bases and J lost 3 bases. Germline loops: CDR1 KGHSH, CDR2 LQKENI. CDR3 nucleotides: TGTGCCAGCTCATCGAGCCCCGGGACAGGGGAAGAGACCCAGTACTTC. Its translation: CASSSSPGTGEETQYF.

The chain is built from TRBV21-1 and TRBJ2-5; the DNA was not used to check the table's D call, TRBD1. TRBV21-1 is a documented pseudogene. This CDR3 spans 16 amino acids. Here the CDR3 reads CASSLSYRGRGETQYF. CDR3 nucleotide sequence: TGTGCCAGCAGCTTGAGCTACAGGGGGCGTGGGGAGACCCAGTACTTC.

The rearrangement uses TRBV18 and TRBJ2-1, with D maybe TRBD2 (8 bases). V lost 3 bases and J lost 6, with 21 bases in between. Germline CDR1 is KGHSH and CDR2 is LQKENI. This CDR3 has 17 residues. CDR3 nucleotide sequence: TGTGCCAGCTCACCTTATTCAAGACAGGGACTAGGCAATGAGCAGTTCTTC. Its protein is CASSPYSRQGLGNEQFF. Filled out from reference TRBV18 and TRBJ2-1, the complete variable domain reads NAGVMQNPRHLVRRRGQEARLRCSPMKGHSHVYWYRQLPEEGLKFMVYLQKENIIDESGMPKERFSAEFPKEGPSILRIQQVVRGDSAAYFCASSPYSRQGLGNEQFFGPGTRLTVL.

This rearrangement joins TRBV5-1 to TRBJ1-1; 11 nucleotides match TRBD1. Germline assignment: CDR1 SGHRS and CDR2 YFSETQ. The CDR3 extends over 16 amino acids. The ends lost 4 bases at V and 3 bases at J; junction bases unmatched: 8. CDR3 coding DNA: TGCGCCAGCAGCGAACGGACAGGGGGCAGGCACACTGAAGCTTTCTTT. Translated: CASSERTGGRHTEAFF.

The CDR3 is CASGSTSKPVDYGYTF. In nucleotides, the CDR3 is TGTGCTAGTGGTTCGACTTCAAAGCCGGTGGACTATGGCTACACCTTC. The chain is built from TRBV12-5 and TRBJ1-2; no clear D. The ends were cut back, 4 bases at V and 3 bases at J, with 18 bases in the middle. The CDR3 covers 16 residues. Per germline, CDR1 LGHNT and CDR2 FRNRAP.

This chain uses TRBV3-1 (or the pseudogene TRBV3-2) with TRBJ2-5; D is possibly TRBD1 (5 bases). Germline lookup yields CDR1 LGHDT and CDR2 YNNKEL (reference sequence). This CDR3 is built from 16 residues. The V gene lost 5 bases and the J gene lost 5 bases, with 21 bases spanning the gap. The CDR3 sequence is CASSSGLDTFEETQYF. CDR3 DNA sequence: TGTGCCAGCAGCTCAGGGCTAGATACCTTTGAGGAGACCCAGTACTTC.

This chain connects TRBV18 to TRBJ2-3; possibly TRBD2 for D (7 bases). The V gene lost 3 bases and the J gene lost 6 bases, with 19 bases spanning the gap. Germline V gene lookup returns CDR1 KGHSH and CDR2 LQKENI. The CDR3 has 16 residues. Written as DNA, the CDR3 is TGTGCCAGCTCACCCCTCGGCGGGGGCACCATGGATACGCAGTATTTT. It encodes CASSPLGGGTMDTQYF.

The rearrangement links TRBV6-5 to TRBJ1-3; 8 bases are shared with TRBD1. Germline V lookup: CDR1 MNHEY, CDR2 SVGAGI. This CDR3 contains 15 residues. Trimming removed 6 bases from V and 2 bases from J; junction bases left unmatched: 6. The CDR3 bases are TGTGCCAGCAGGGTACAGGGGGGAACTGGAAACACCATATATTTT. As protein: CASRVQGGTGNTIYF.

V is TRBV9 and J is TRBJ1-3, with D possibly being TRBD1 (6 bases). Germline CDR1 is SGDLS and CDR2 is YYNGEE. Between the trimmed V and J ends, which lost 1 base and 1 base, there was a span of 15 bases. This CDR3 is built from 17 residues. The CDR3 sequence is CASSVNPPTGSGNTIYF. The CDR3 region has the DNA TGTGCCAGCAGCGTAAACCCCCCCACAGGGTCTGGAAACACCATATATTTT.